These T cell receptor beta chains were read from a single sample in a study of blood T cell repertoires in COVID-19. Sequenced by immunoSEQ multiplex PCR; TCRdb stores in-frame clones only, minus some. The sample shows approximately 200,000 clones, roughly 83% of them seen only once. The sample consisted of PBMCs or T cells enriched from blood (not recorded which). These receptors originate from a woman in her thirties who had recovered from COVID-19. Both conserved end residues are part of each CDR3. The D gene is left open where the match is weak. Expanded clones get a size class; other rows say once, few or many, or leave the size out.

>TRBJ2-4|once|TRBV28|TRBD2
CATSPSGGIQYF
TGTGCCACATCACCTAGCGGAGGCATTCAGTACTTC
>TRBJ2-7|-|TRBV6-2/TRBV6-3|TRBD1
CASSYTDRDWLEQYF
TGTGCCAGCAGTTACACGGACAGGGATTGGCTCGAGCAGTACTTC
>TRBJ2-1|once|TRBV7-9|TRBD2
CASSSQVLAGGVEQFF
TGTGCCAGCAGCTCCCAGGTACTAGCGGGAGGTGTGGAGCAGTTCTTC
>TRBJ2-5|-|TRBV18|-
CASSPPERPYETQYF
TGTGCCAGCTCACCACCAGAGCGGCCTTATGAGACCCAGTACTTC
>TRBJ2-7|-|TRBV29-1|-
CSVMTGIEQYF
TGCAGCGTTATGACAGGCATCGAGCAGTACTTC
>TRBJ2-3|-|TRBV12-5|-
CASGQYPMGRGELHTDTQYF
TGTGCTAGTGGTCAATATCCTATGGGCAGGGGGGAACTTCACACAGATACGCAGTATTTT
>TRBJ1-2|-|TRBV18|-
CASSPGQGTLYGYTF
TGTGCCAGCTCACCAGGCCAGGGAACCCTATATGGCTACACCTTC
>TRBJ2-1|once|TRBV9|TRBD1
CASSAGQGIYNEQFF
TGTGCCAGCAGCGCGGGACAGGGGATTTACAATGAGCAGTTCTTC
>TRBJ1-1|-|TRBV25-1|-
CASSEMLGGTEAFF
TGTGCCAGCAGTGAAATGCTGGGAGGCACTGAAGCTTTCTTT
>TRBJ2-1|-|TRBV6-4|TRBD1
CASSEEGAGGNEQFF
TGTGCCAGCAGTGAAGAGGGGGCTGGTGGGAATGAGCAGTTCTTC
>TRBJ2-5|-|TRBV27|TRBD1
CASSQPATGEETQYF
TGTGCCAGCAGTCAACCAGCTACAGGGGAAGAGACCCAGTACTTC
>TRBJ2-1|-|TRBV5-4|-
CASSPPGRRHNEQFF
TGTGCCAGCAGCCCCCCGGGTAGGAGACACAATGAGCAGTTCTTC
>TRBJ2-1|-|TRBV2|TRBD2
CASSETSGPYNEQFF
TGTGCCAGCAGTGAAACTAGCGGCCCCTACAATGAGCAGTTCTTC
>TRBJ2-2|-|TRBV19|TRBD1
CASSQSDRGDTGELFF
TGTGCCAGTAGTCAATCGGACAGGGGAGACACCGGGGAGCTGTTTTTT
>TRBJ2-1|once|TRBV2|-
CASSGLDLDNEQFF
TGTGCCAGCTCCGGCCTAGACCTCGACAATGAGCAGTTCTTC
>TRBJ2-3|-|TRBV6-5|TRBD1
CALTGGQEADTQYF
TGTGCCCTCACAGGGGGACAGGAAGCAGATACGCAGTATTTT
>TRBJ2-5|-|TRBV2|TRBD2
CASRASGGETQYF
TGTGCCAGCAGAGCCTCCGGGGGGGAGACCCAGTACTTC
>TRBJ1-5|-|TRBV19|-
CASSIWAGLNQPQHF
TGTGCCAGTAGTATATGGGCAGGTCTCAATCAGCCCCAGCATTTT
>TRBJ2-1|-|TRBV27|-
CASSRDRGEQFF
TGTGCCAGCAGCCGCGACCGGGGGGAGCAGTTCTTC
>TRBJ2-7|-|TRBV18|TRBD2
CASSPWGSGDYEQYF
TGTGCCAGCTCACCATGGGGTAGCGGGGACTACGAGCAGTACTTC
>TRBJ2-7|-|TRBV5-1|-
CASSLSTGRGYEQYF
TGCGCCAGCAGCTTGTCTACAGGGAGGGGATACGAGCAGTACTTC
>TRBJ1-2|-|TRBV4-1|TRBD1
CASSQVLRGKHGYTF
TGCGCCAGCAGCCAAGTCCTCAGGGGGAAACATGGCTACACCTTC
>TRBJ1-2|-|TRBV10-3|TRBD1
CAITWDRVGYTF
TGTGCCATCACCTGGGACAGGGTGGGCTACACCTTC
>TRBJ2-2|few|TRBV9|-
CASSVQGTGELFF
TGTGCCAGCAGCGTACAGGGAACCGGGGAGCTGTTTTTT
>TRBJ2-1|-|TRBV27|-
CASSLREGNNEQFF
TGTGCCAGCAGTTTACGGGAAGGGAATAATGAGCAGTTCTTC
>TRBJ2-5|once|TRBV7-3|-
CASSLVSGPGETQYF
TGTGCCAGCAGCTTAGTGTCAGGGCCCGGGGAGACCCAGTACTTC
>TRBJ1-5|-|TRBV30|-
CAWSVQPGEGAEDQPQHF
TGTGCCTGGAGTGTACAGCCAGGGGAAGGAGCGGAGGATCAGCCCCAGCATTTT
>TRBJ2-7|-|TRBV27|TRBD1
CASRDRIYEQYF
TGTGCCAGCAGGGACAGGATTTACGAGCAGTACTTC
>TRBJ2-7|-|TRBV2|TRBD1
CASSRGRLNEQYF
TGTGCCAGCAGTAGGGGGCGGTTGAACGAGCAGTACTTC
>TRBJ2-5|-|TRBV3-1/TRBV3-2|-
CASSNTGGTQETQYF
TGTGCCAGCAGCAACACCGGCGGGACTCAAGAGACCCAGTACTTC
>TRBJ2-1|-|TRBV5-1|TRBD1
CASSEGQGSYNEQFF
TGCGCCAGCAGCGAGGGACAGGGCTCCTACAATGAGCAGTTCTTC
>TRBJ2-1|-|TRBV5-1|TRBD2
CASSLTLAARDNEQFF
TGCGCCAGCAGCTTGACCCTAGCGGCTCGGGACAATGAGCAGTTCTTC
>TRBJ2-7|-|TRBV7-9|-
CATNARAGGGEQYF
TGTGCCACCAACGCCAGGGCAGGGGGAGGCGAGCAGTACTTC
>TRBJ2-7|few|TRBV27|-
CASSPGQNSYEQYF
TGTGCCAGCAGCCCAGGACAGAACTCCTACGAGCAGTACTTC
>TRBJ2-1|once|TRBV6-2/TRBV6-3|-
CASSYLRGYNEQFF
TGTGCCAGCAGTTACCTAAGAGGGTACAATGAGCAGTTCTTC
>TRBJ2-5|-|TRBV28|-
CASTRGWETQYF
TGTGCCAGCACAAGGGGCTGGGAGACCCAGTACTTC
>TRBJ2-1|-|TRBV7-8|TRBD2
CASSLAGGNEQFF
TGTGCCAGCAGCCTAGCGGGAGGCAATGAGCAGTTCTTC
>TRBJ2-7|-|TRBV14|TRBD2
CASSQDVAGYEQYF
TGTGCCAGCAGCCAAGATGTAGCGGGCTACGAGCAGTACTTC
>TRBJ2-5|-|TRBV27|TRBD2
CASGTTSGSGAETQYF
TGTGCCAGCGGTACGACTAGCGGGAGCGGCGCGGAGACCCAGTACTTC
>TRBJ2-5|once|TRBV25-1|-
CASSDKRIQETQYF
TGTGCCAGCAGTGACAAGCGTATACAAGAGACCCAGTACTTC
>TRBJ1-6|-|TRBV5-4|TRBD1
CASSPGTGWDSPLHF
TGTGCCAGCAGCCCCGGGACAGGGTGGGATTCACCCCTCCACTTT
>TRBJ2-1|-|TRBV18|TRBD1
CASSPGQGAVYNEQFF
TGTGCCAGCTCACCTGGGCAGGGGGCTGTCTACAATGAGCAGTTCTTC
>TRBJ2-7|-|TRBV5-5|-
CASSYQGFYEQYF
TGTGCCAGCAGCTATCAGGGATTCTACGAGCAGTACTTC
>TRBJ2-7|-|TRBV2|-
CASGGRRDTTSIRQYF
TGTGCCAGCGGGGGACGGAGGGATACTACGAGCATTAGGCAGTACTTC
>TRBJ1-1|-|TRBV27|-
CASSRVGTEAFF
TGTGCCAGCAGCAGGGTGGGCACTGAAGCTTTCTTT
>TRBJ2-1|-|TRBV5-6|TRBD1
CASSLGLRDRGYEQFF
TGTGCCAGCAGCTTGGGACTCCGGGACAGGGGGTACGAGCAGTTCTTC
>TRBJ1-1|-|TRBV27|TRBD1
CASSGQGRTEAFF
TGTGCCAGCAGCGGACAGGGGAGGACTGAAGCTTTCTTT
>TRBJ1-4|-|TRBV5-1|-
CASSLEGHRNEKLFF
TGCGCCAGCAGCTTGGAAGGACACAGGAATGAAAAACTGTTTTTT
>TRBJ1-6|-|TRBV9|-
CASSVGAREYSPLHF
TGTGCCAGCAGCGTAGGCGCTCGGGAGTATTCACCCCTCCACTTT
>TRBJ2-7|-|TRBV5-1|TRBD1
CASSLAGTESGEQYF
TGCGCCAGCAGCTTGGCCGGGACAGAATCTGGCGAGCAGTACTTC
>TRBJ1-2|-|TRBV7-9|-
CASTLGGGHPYGYTF
TGTGCCAGCACACTGGGCGGGGGACACCCCTATGGCTACACCTTC
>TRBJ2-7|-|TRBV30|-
CAWSQTYEQYF
TGTGCCTGGAGCCAGACCTACGAGCAGTACTTC
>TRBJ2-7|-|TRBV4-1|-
CASSQGVRLSYEQYF
TGCGCCAGCAGCCAAGGGGTCAGACTCTCCTACGAGCAGTACTTC
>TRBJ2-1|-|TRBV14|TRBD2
CASSQDRLSGRARNEQFF
TGTGCCAGCAGCCAAGACCGACTAAGCGGGAGGGCCCGTAATGAGCAGTTCTTC
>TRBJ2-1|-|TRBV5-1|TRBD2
CASSFEGGRPNEQFF
TGCGCCAGCAGCTTTGAAGGCGGGAGGCCCAATGAGCAGTTCTTC
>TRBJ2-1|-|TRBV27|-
CASSSIYHNPTGDEQFF
TGTGCCAGCAGTTCTATATACCACAACCCAACGGGGGATGAGCAGTTCTTC